The clone carrying this T cell receptor beta chain was observed at least ten times. This sample is part of a study of Graves' ophthalmopathy and Graves' hyperthyroidism. Study context: Peripheral blood was gathered at the point of initial diagnosis, before any treatment started.

The CDR3 length is 16 residues. Trimming took 1 base from V and 5 from J, leaving 17 bases between them. In germline, CDR1 is SNHLY, CDR2 FYNNEI. Using RNA transcripts, the TCR beta CDR3 regions were amplified. An opening RT-PCR round employed HTBI primers and preceded a second-round multiplex PCR. Using its own MiXCR run on the multiplex PCR reads, TCRdb lists one record per CDR3 protein. The sample yields 350,000 to 400,000 distinct CDR3 sequences, about 16% seen once. J is TRBJ1-1 and V is TRBV2, with a possible D match to TRBD1 (6 bases). This TCR came from a woman younger than 30 with stable Graves' hyperthyroidism. Input material: peripheral blood. The CDR3 bases are TGTGCCAGCAGTGAAGGCGTTGGGGGCAGGTATACTGAAGCTTTCTTT. Its protein product is CASSEGVGGRYTEAFF.